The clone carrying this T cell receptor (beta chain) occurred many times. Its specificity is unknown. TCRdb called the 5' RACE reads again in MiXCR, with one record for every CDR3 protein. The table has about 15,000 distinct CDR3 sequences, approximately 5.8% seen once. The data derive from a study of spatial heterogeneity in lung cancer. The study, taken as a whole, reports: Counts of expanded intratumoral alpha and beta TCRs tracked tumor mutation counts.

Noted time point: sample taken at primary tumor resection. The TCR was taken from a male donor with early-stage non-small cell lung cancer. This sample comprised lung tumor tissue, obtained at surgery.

The CDR3 sequence is CSASPPPGGRAPDTQYF. The CDR3, as DNA: TGCAGTGCTAGTCCTCCCCCGGGCGGGAGGGCCCCAGATACGCAGTATTTT. The J gene is TRBJ2-3, the V gene TRBV20-1; 9 nucleotides line up with TRBD2. Germline V lookup: CDR1 DFQATT, CDR2 SNEGSKA (reference sequence). V lost 3 bases, J lost 4 bases, and 14 bases stayed unmatched. The CDR3 extends over 17 amino acids.